One and the same sample provided the 22 T cell receptor beta chains below, sequenced in a study of T cells after yellow fever vaccination (dated by TCRdb to between 2018 and 2021). The treatment or condition label on this specimen signifies: live attenuated yellow fever vaccine strain. The library relied on 5' RACE. The sequencing machine was an Illumina HiSeq 2500. TCRdb redid the processing of the public reads, applying fastp at Q25 and MiXCR, and retained in-frame beta chains. Records with the same CDR3 protein are collapsed into one entry carrying the most frequent genes and DNA. The sample yields approximately 600,000 distinct CDR3 sequences; 12% were counted once. The ten largest clones capture 15% of the sample. Material: PBMCs, obtained on the day of the yellow fever booster vaccination. The receptor source for this set is a man younger than 45 who received the YFV17D yellow fever vaccine.

This chain uses TRBV24-1 with TRBJ2-1, with TRBD2 matching 10 bases. The V and J ends lost 6 bases and 8 bases, in that order; junction bases with no gene match: 3. The germline gives CDR1 KGHDR, CDR2 SFDVKD. This CDR3 comprises 13 residues. The CDR3 spells CATSNLAGDEQFF. For the CDR3, the DNA is TGTGCCACCAGTAACCTAGCGGGAGATGAGCAGTTCTTC.

This clonotype occurred a few times. The chain employs TRBV19 and TRBJ1-5, with D perhaps TRBD1 (6 bases). Germline V gene sequence: CDR1 LNHDA, CDR2 SQIVND (reference sequence). With 7 bases removed from V and 1 base from J, the gap between germline ends came to 14 bases. The CDR3 totals 15 residues. DNA for the CDR3: TGTGCCAGTAACTCGGGGGGGCCGAGCAATCAGCCCCAGCATTTT. Translated, it gives CASNSGGPSNQPQHF.

V usage is TRBV27 and J usage is TRBJ2-5; 10 bases are shared with TRBD2. This CDR3 has 17 residues. V lost 5 bases to trimming and J lost 4 bases; unmatched junction nucleotides: 13. Per the germline V gene, CDR1 is MNHEY and CDR2 is SMNVEV (reference sequence). The CDR3 is CASSPLAGDTRAETQYF. CDR3 DNA: TGTGCCAGCAGTCCCCTAGCGGGAGATACCCGGGCAGAGACCCAGTACTTC.

This clonotype was picked up a small number of times. The chain is built from TRBV18 and TRBJ2-2; the match to TRBD2 covers 7 bases. Germline CDR1 KGHSH, CDR2 LQKENI. The CDR3 has 16 residues. The J segment lost 4 bases and the V segment lost 0 bases, leaving 5 bases of the junction unmatched. CDR3 region: CASSPPISGRTGELFF. The CDR3 bases are TGTGCCAGCTCACCACCGATTAGCGGGCGCACCGGGGAGCTGTTTTTT.

V usage is TRBV20-1 and J usage is TRBJ2-3; 7 bases fit TRBD1. J gave up 2 bases and V 8 bases, and 10 bases lay outside the gene matches. Per the germline V gene, CDR1 is DFQATT and CDR2 is SNEGSKA (reference sequence). The CDR3 extends over 14 amino acids. Here the CDR3 DNA reads TGCAGTCTTCGGCCGGGACAGCCCACAGATACGCAGTATTTT. Residues: CSLRPGQPTDTQYF.

The rearrangement uses TRBV20-1 and TRBJ2-1; D gene unclear. V was trimmed by 0 bases and J by 3 bases, leaving 9 bases between them. Per the germline V gene, CDR1 is DFQATT and CDR2 is SNEGSKA (reference sequence). CDR3 length: 14 residues. In DNA form, the CDR3 reads TGCAGTGCTAGAGAGTGGAACTACTACAATGAGCAGTTCTTC. Protein: CSAREWNYYNEQFF.

Many counts were recorded for this clonotype. V is TRBV7-8 and J is TRBJ2-1; D possibly matches TRBD1 or TRBD2 (5 bases each). Germline V gene data show CDR1 as SGHVS and CDR2 as FQNEAQ. This CDR3 contains 14 residues. Trimming stripped 7 bases from V and 2 bases from J, with 12 bases between. The DNA of the CDR3 is TGTGCCAGCAACCGGGACGTAACCTACAATGAGCAGTTCTTC. Its translation is CASNRDVTYNEQFF.

This chain connects TRBV4-3 to TRBJ2-5; TRBD1 is a possible D gene (5 bases). V lost 4 bases and J lost 3, with 18 bases in between. The CDR3 contains 16 residues. CDR1 is LGHNA and CDR2 is YSLEER in the germline V gene. This CDR3 is CASSLDTEFTEETQYF. The DNA for the CDR3 is TGCGCCAGCAGCCTGGACACAGAATTTACAGAAGAGACCCAGTACTTC.

The chain links TRBV6-1 to TRBJ2-1, with D perhaps TRBD1 or TRBD2 (5 bases each). The CDR3 totals 14 residues. With 6 bases removed from V and 9 bases from J, the gap between germline ends came to 18 bases. CDR1 is MNHNS and CDR2 is SASEGT in the germline V gene. As DNA, the CDR3 is TGTGCCAGCAGCCTAGGCCGGGGAAGGGGTGAGCAGTTCTTC. This encodes CASSLGRGRGEQFF.

V is TRBV12-3 or TRBV12-4 and J is TRBJ2-6; D call uncertain. V gave up 6 bases and J gave up 1 base, with 7 bases separating them. CDR3 length: 14 residues. In DNA, the CDR3 is TGTGCCAGCAGCCGGCGTTCTGGGGCCAACGTCCTGACTTTC. It encodes CASSRRSGANVLTF.

This clonotype turned up a few times. The chain joins TRBV27 to TRBJ2-1; D might be TRBD2 (5 bases). Per the germline V gene, CDR1 is MNHEY and CDR2 is SMNVEV (reference sequence). V was shortened by 7 bases and J by 4 bases, with 14 bases between the two germline ends. The CDR3 sequence is 14 residues long. In DNA form, the CDR3 reads TGTGCCAGCAAGGTGGGAGTTTCGTACAATGAGCAGTTCTTC. This codes for CASKVGVSYNEQFF.

This clonotype was recorded many times. The chain uses TRBV9 and TRBJ2-1, with D unclear. V was cut by 0 bases and J by 3 bases, with 1 base left in between. The CDR3 sequence is 12 residues long. Germline CDR1 reads SGDLS; CDR2 reads YYNGEE. CDR3 bases: TGTGCCAGCAGCGTAGTCTACAATGAGCAGTTCTTC. Translation: CASSVVYNEQFF. Supplemented by reference TRBV9 and TRBJ2-1, the full variable domain reads DSGVTQTPKHLITATGQRVTLRCSPRSGDLSVYWYQQSLDQGLQFLIQYYNGEERAKGNILERFSAQQFPDLHSELNLSSLELGDSALYFCASSVVYNEQFFGPGTRLTVL.

There are a few counts of this clonotype. V and J are TRBV6-5 and TRBJ1-3; D is possibly TRBD1 (6 bases). Trimming shortened V by 4 bases and J by 8 bases, and 15 bases separated the two germline ends. This CDR3 comprises 14 residues. Germline assignment: CDR1 MNHEY and CDR2 SVGAGI. DNA of the CDR3: TGTGCCAGCAGTTTACAGGGCCTGTCGGACACCATATATTTT. Translation: CASSLQGLSDTIYF.

This clonotype was counted between two and nine times. The chain links TRBV20-1 to TRBJ2-3; 9 bases are a match to TRBD2. CDR1 and CDR2 from the germline V gene are DFQATT and SNEGSKA (reference sequence). V dropped 5 bases and J dropped 0; count of bases not matched to a gene: 6. There are 15 residues in the CDR3. The CDR3 bases are TGCAGTGCTGGCTCGACTAGCGGAAGCACAGATACGCAGTATTTT. Translating gives CSAGSTSGSTDTQYF.

This clonotype was counted a few times. The CDR3 here is CASSFAPSYNEQFF. The DNA of the CDR3 is TGTGCCAGCAGTTTCGCCCCCTCCTACAATGAGCAGTTCTTC. This chain uses TRBV27 with TRBJ2-1; D is ambiguous. CDR3 length: 14 amino acids. Per the germline V gene, CDR1 is MNHEY and CDR2 is SMNVEV (reference sequence). The germline V and J ends were trimmed by 3 bases and 0 bases, with 6 bases remaining between them.

The genes are TRBV11-1 and TRBJ2-1; TRBD2 matches at 14 bases. The V and J ends lost 6 bases and 1 base, in that order; junction bases with no gene match: 11. Looked up from germline, CDR1 is SGHAT and CDR2 is FQDESV (reference sequence). The CDR3 runs 19 residues. The CDR3 loop is CASRGSAGTSGRSYNEQFF. The DNA of the CDR3 is TGTGCCAGCAGAGGATCCGCCGGGACTAGCGGGAGATCCTACAATGAGCAGTTCTTC.

CDR3: CAISRPTSGGSYEQYF. CDR3 DNA sequence: TGTGCCATCAGTCGTCCTACTAGCGGAGGCTCCTACGAGCAGTACTTC. The chain joins TRBV10-3 to TRBJ2-7; 8 positions match TRBD2. The trim removed 5 bases at V and 0 bases at J, leaving 9 bases unmatched. Germline CDR1 and CDR2: ENHRY and SYGVKD. The CDR3 loop spans 16 amino acids.

This clonotype was observed a single time. This chain uses TRBV11-1 with TRBJ2-2; 13 nucleotides match TRBD2. Germline lookup yields CDR1 SGHAT and CDR2 FQDESV (reference sequence). J gave up 0 bases and V 6 bases, and 10 bases lay outside the gene matches. The CDR3 length is 19 residues. CDR3 in DNA: TGTGCCAGCAGTTACGGACTAGCGGGAGAAGACGCGAACACCGGGGAGCTGTTTTTT. Translated, it gives CASSYGLAGEDANTGELFF.

This chain connects TRBV15 to TRBJ2-7; 8 positions agree with TRBD2. The CDR3 runs 17 residues. V was clipped by 0 bases and J by 5 bases; unmatched bases: 12. Germline V lookup: CDR1 LNHNV, CDR2 YYDKDF (reference sequence). In DNA form, the CDR3 reads TGTGCCACCAGCAGAGATAGGTTCAGCGGGAGTCGGGACGAGCAGTACTTC. It is translated as CATSRDRFSGSRDEQYF.

The rearrangement links TRBV10-3 to TRBJ2-1; TRBD2 might be the D (6 bases). Germline V gene sequence: CDR1 ENHRY, CDR2 SYGVKD. The CDR3 runs 17 residues. V lost 6 bases and J 5 bases, leaving 23 bases between the germline ends. CDR3 DNA sequence: TGTGCCATCAGAGATATCCGGGGAGGTTCTTTGAACAATGAGCAGTTCTTC. Protein: CAIRDIRGGSLNNEQFF.

CDR3 in DNA: TGTGCCAGCAGCCTCTGGACAGGGGACGCCTCCTACGAGCAGTACTTC. Its protein is CASSLWTGDASYEQYF. The chain has TRBV7-8 and TRBJ2-7; TRBD1 aligns across 9 bases. The CDR3 totals 16 residues. After removal of 5 bases from V and 0 bases from J, the junction contained 8 bases not matched to a gene. Germline lookup yields CDR1 SGHVS and CDR2 FQNEAQ.

The gene calls are TRBV20-1 and TRBJ2-4, with 7 positions matching TRBD1. V lost 4 bases, J lost 9 bases, and 15 bases stayed unmatched. This CDR3 is built from 15 residues. The V gene's germline CDR1 is DFQATT and CDR2 SNEGSKA (reference sequence). In DNA form, the CDR3 reads TGCAGTGCTAAGCCAAGCCGGGGACGACAGGGCATTCAGTACTTC. This codes for CSAKPSRGRQGIQYF.